This T cell receptor beta chain was recorded in a study of technical replicates of blood from a few donors (dated by TCRdb to between 2016 and 2019). CDR1 and CDR2 are drawn from the germline V gene: SGHVS, FQNEAQ. Counted from cysteine to phenylalanine, this CDR3 has 14 amino acids. Kept here is only the CDR3 DNA, which spans 42 bases and is read in frame from base 1. At the junction V is shortened by 4 bases and J by 10 bases; bases outside the gene matches: 5. To note about this clone: This receptor's antigen is unknown. No much larger clonotype is one base removed from it; base qualities were not supplied.

Libraries came from the immunoSEQ multiplex PCR assay. The immuneACCESS repertoire file appears here via TCRdb, limited to in-frame rearrangements. These files lack a portion of the clones; in checked studies, under half of the deficit traces to unresolved V genes, and the cause of the others is not known. In this sample the table shows under 100,000 clones, around 95% of which occur a single time. The ten largest account for less than 0.25% of the sample. The rearranged chain carries TRBV7-8 and TRBJ2-1; 12 central bases correspond to TRBD1. This TCR was sampled from a human donor in good health. Sequenced: T cells isolated from PBMCs. At the DNA level, the sequence is TGTGCCAGCAGCTCTGGGACAGGGGGCTTGGAGCAGTTCTTC. Translation gives CASSSGTGGLEQFF.